These T cell receptor beta chains were read from a single sample in a study of radiation and T cells in renal cell carcinoma. Sequencing used immunoSEQ multiplex PCR; TCRdb keeps in-frame clones, though not all of them. Found here are roughly 150,000 clones, about nine tenths of them singletons; the top ten hold 13%. Sequencing used blood, obtained from a patient whose treatment included radiotherapy and nephrectomy. The origin of the receptors is a woman aged 50 to 60 with renal cell carcinoma. The CDR3 runs from the conserved cysteine through the conserved F or W. Each record gives: clone size, V gene, D gene, J gene, CDR3 protein, CDR3 DNA. A D gene is named only where the DNA matches it firmly. Rows give clone size only sometimes, using once, few, many, or a class for an expanded clone.

size: .
V: TRBV7-9
D: TRBD1
J: TRBJ1-2
CDR3: CASSLAGDRGKANYGYTF
DNA: TGTGCCAGCAGCTTAGCAGGAGACAGGGGGAAAGCTAACTATGGCTACACCTTC

size: .
V: TRBV6-4
D: .
J: TRBJ1-6
CDR3: CASSVESYNSPLHF
DNA: TGTGCCAGCAGTGTAGAATCCTATAATTCACCCCTCCACTTT

size: .
V: TRBV7-2
D: .
J: TRBJ2-1
CDR3: CASSFQGPGGYNEQFF
DNA: TGTGCCAGCAGCTTTCAAGGGCCCGGAGGTTACAATGAGCAGTTCTTC

size: .
V: TRBV6-1
D: TRBD1
J: TRBJ1-3
CDR3: CASSATGAGNTIYF
DNA: TGTGCCAGCAGTGCTACAGGGGCTGGAAACACCATATATTTT

size: .
V: TRBV6-5
D: .
J: TRBJ2-7
CDR3: CASSRWGEQYF
DNA: TGTGCCAGCAGCCGCTGGGGCGAGCAGTACTTC

size: .
V: TRBV5-1
D: .
J: TRBJ2-3
CDR3: CASSWEADTQYF
DNA: TGCGCCAGCAGTTGGGAGGCAGATACGCAGTATTTT

size: once
V: TRBV5-6
D: .
J: TRBJ1-3
CDR3: CASSPDSISGNTIYF
DNA: TGTGCCAGCAGCCCGGACAGTATCTCTGGAAACACCATATATTTT

size: .
V: TRBV7-2
D: TRBD1
J: TRBJ1-2
CDR3: CASSTGALLTF
DNA: TGTGCCAGCAGCACAGGGGCCCTCCTGACCTTC

size: once
V: TRBV4-1
D: .
J: TRBJ2-5
CDR3: CASSQLGGETQYF
DNA: TGCGCCAGCAGCCAACTAGGAGGGGAGACCCAGTACTTC

size: few
V: TRBV18
D: TRBD1
J: TRBJ1-1
CDR3: CASSLGQLNTEAFF
DNA: TGTGCCAGCTCACTGGGACAGTTGAACACTGAAGCTTTCTTT

size: .
V: TRBV5-1
D: TRBD1
J: TRBJ1-1
CDR3: CASSLEGGDYTEAFF
DNA: TGCGCCAGCAGCTTGGAAGGGGGCGACTACACTGAAGCTTTCTTT

size: .
V: TRBV5-1
D: .
J: TRBJ2-3
CDR3: CASSRDLTHQGTDTQYF
DNA: TGCGCCAGCAGCCGGGACTTGACTCACCAAGGCACAGATACGCAGTATTTT

size: .
V: TRBV5-8
D: .
J: TRBJ2-2
CDR3: CASSLAGPGELFF
DNA: TGTGCCAGCAGCTTGGCGGGGCCCGGGGAGCTGTTTTTT

size: .
V: TRBV2
D: TRBD1
J: TRBJ1-5
CDR3: CASTSDRIGGNQPQHF
DNA: TGTGCCAGCACTTCGGACAGGATAGGTGGCAATCAGCCCCAGCATTTT

size: .
V: TRBV7-3
D: TRBD1
J: TRBJ2-5
CDR3: CASSITQGAQETQYF
DNA: TGTGCCAGCAGCATCACCCAGGGGGCCCAAGAGACCCAGTACTTC

size: .
V: TRBV29-1
D: .
J: TRBJ2-7
CDR3: CSVEIRYEQYF
DNA: TGCAGCGTTGAGATCCGTTACGAGCAGTACTTC

size: .
V: TRBV5-6
D: TRBD2
J: TRBJ2-3
CDR3: CASSSLAGGRYF
DNA: TGTGCCAGCAGCTCCCTAGCGGGGGGACGGTATTTT

size: .
V: TRBV7-8
D: .
J: TRBJ2-2
CDR3: CASSSGRGGELFF
DNA: TGTGCCAGCAGCTCAGGGCGGGGCGGGGAGCTGTTTTTT

size: .
V: TRBV9
D: TRBD2
J: TRBJ2-1
CDR3: CASSGSGGIYNEQFF
DNA: TGTGCCAGCAGCGGAAGCGGGGGGATATACAATGAGCAGTTCTTC

size: .
V: TRBV20-1
D: .
J: TRBJ1-4
CDR3: CSARVNEKLFF
DNA: TGCAGTGCTAGAGTGAATGAAAAACTGTTTTTT

size: .
V: TRBV9
D: .
J: TRBJ1-2
CDR3: CASSAPGLIYGYTF
DNA: TGTGCCAGCAGCGCCCCGGGACTGATATATGGCTACACCTTC

size: .
V: TRBV9
D: .
J: TRBJ1-4
CDR3: CASSVDSNEKLFF
DNA: TGTGCCAGCAGCGTTGATTCTAATGAAAAACTGTTTTTT

size: .
V: TRBV10-3
D: .
J: TRBJ2-5
CDR3: CATVGEKYQETQYF
DNA: TGTGCCACCGTGGGGGAAAAGTACCAAGAGACCCAGTACTTC

size: .
V: TRBV4-2
D: .
J: TRBJ2-3
CDR3: CASSQAGGPSSTDTQYF
DNA: TGTGCCAGCAGCCAAGCCGGGGGACCTTCTAGCACAGATACGCAGTATTTT

size: .
V: TRBV9
D: TRBD2
J: TRBJ2-1
CDR3: CASSVGGGDNEQFF
DNA: TGTGCCAGCAGCGTCGGCGGGGGTGACAATGAGCAGTTCTTC

size: .
V: TRBV9
D: .
J: TRBJ1-1
CDR3: CASSVGGRILANTEAFF
DNA: TGTGCCAGCAGCGTAGGGGGACGAATTCTCGCGAACACTGAAGCTTTCTTT

size: .
V: TRBV9
D: .
J: TRBJ2-5
CDR3: CASSVSHNQETQYF
DNA: TGTGCCAGCAGCGTAAGCCATAACCAAGAGACCCAGTACTTC